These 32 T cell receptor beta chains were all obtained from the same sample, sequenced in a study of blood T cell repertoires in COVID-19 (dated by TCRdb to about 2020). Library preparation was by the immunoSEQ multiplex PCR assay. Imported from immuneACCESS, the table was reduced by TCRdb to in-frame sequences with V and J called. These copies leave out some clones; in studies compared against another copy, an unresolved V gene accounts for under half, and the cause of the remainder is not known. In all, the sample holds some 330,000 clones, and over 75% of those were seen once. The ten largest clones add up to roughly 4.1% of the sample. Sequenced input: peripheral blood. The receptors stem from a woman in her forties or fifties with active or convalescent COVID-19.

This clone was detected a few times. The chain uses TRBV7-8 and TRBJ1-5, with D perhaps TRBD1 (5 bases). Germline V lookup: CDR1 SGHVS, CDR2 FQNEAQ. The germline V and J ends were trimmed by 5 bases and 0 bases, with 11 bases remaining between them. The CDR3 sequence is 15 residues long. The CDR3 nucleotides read TGTGCCAGCAGCCCCGACAGTCATAGCAATCAGCCCCAGCATTTT. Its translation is CASSPDSHSNQPQHF. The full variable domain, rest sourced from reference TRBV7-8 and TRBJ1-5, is GAGVSQSPRYKVAKRGQDVALRCDPISGHVSLFWYQQALGQGPEFLTYFQNEAQLDKSGLPSDRFFAERPEGSVSTLKIQRTQQEDSAVYLCASSPDSHSNQPQHFGDGTRLSIL.

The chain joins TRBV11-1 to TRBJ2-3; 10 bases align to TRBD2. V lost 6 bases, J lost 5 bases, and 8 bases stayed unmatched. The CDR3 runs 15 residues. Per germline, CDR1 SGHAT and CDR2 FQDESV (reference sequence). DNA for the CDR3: TGTGCCAGCAGTGGACTAGCGGAGACCCAAGATACGCAGTATTTT. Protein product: CASSGLAETQDTQYF.

For the CDR3, the DNA is TGTGCCAGCAGGGGAGGGACTAGCGGGAAAAGGGAGCTGTTTTTT. This encodes CASRGGTSGKRELFF. The chain has TRBV7-2 and TRBJ2-2, with 13 positions matching TRBD2. Germline CDR1 reads SGHTA; CDR2 reads FQGNSA. This CDR3 is built from 15 residues. The V gene end was trimmed by 6 bases and the J gene end by 9 bases; junction bases not matched to a gene: 7. The whole variable domain, filled in from reference TRBV7-2 and TRBJ2-2, reads GAGVSQSPSNKVTEKGKDVELRCDPISGHTALYWYRQSLGQGLEFLIYFQGNSAPDKSGLPSDRFSAERTGGSVSTLTIQRTQQEDSAVYLCASRGGTSGKRELFFGEGSRLTVL.

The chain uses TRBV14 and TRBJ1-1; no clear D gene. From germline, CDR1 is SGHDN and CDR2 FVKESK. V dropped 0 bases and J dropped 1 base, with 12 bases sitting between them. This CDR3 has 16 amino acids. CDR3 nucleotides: TGTGCCAGCAGCCAAGATTTTTTTCCAGAGAACACTGAAGCTTTCTTT. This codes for CASSQDFFPENTEAFF.

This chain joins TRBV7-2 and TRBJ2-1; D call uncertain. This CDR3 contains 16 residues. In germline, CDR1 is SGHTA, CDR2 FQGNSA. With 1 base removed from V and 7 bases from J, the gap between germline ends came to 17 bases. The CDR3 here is CASSLGVVFSTNEQFF. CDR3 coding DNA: TGTGCCAGCAGCTTAGGAGTGGTTTTCTCTACGAATGAGCAGTTCTTC.

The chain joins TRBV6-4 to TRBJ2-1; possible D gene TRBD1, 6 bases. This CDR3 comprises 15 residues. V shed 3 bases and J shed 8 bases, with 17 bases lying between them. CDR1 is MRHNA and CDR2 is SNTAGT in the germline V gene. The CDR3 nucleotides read TGTGCCAGCAGTGAAAACAGGGAATCTTGGGATGAGCAGTTCTTC. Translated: CASSENRESWDEQFF.

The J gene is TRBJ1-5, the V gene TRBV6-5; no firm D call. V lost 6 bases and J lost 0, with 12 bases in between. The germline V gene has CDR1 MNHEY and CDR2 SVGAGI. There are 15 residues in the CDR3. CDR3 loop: CASRSGRLSNQPQHF. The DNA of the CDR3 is TGTGCCAGCAGGTCCGGGAGACTTAGCAATCAGCCCCAGCATTTT.

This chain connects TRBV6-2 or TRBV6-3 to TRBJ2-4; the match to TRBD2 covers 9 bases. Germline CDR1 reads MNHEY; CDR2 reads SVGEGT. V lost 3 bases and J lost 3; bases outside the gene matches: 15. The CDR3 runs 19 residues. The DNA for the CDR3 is TGTGCCAGCAGTTATCAGCTAGCGGGGCCATTCGAGGACAAAAACATTCAGTACTTC. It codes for CASSYQLAGPFEDKNIQYF.

The CDR3 sequence: CASSLPGVGNDEQFF. The CDR3 nucleotides read TGCGCCAGCAGCTTGCCCGGAGTCGGAAACGATGAGCAGTTCTTC. The chain couples TRBV5-1 to TRBJ2-1; D is ambiguous. CDR1 and CDR2 (germline): SGHRS, YFSETQ. V gave up 1 base and J gave up 8 bases, with 16 bases separating them. The CDR3 runs to 15 residues.

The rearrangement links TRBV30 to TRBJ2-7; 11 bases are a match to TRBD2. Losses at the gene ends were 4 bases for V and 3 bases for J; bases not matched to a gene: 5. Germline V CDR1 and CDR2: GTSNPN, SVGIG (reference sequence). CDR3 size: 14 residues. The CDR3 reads CAWTPGTSGYEQYF. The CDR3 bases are TGTGCCTGGACTCCTGGGACTAGCGGCTACGAGCAGTACTTC.

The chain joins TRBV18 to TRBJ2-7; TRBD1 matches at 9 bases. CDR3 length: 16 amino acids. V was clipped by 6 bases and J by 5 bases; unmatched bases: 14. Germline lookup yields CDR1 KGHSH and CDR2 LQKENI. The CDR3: CASSPFTGGASDEQYF. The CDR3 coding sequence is TGTGCCAGCTCCCCTTTCACAGGGGGCGCTTCCGACGAGCAGTACTTC.

CDR3 sequence reads: CASSPSGLFSSNQPQHF. As DNA, the CDR3 is TGTGCCAGCAGCCCGTCGGGACTTTTCAGCAGCAATCAGCCCCAGCATTTT. The chain has TRBV7-9 and TRBJ1-5, with D possibly matching TRBD1 (5 bases). V dropped 5 bases and J dropped 1 base, with 18 bases sitting between them. CDR3 length: 17 amino acids. Germline CDR1 and CDR2: SEHNR and FQNEAQ (reference sequence).

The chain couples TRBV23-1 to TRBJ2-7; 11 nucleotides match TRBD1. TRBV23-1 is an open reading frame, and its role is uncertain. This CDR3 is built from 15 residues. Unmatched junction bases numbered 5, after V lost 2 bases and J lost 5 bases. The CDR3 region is CASSQTGQGVHEQYF. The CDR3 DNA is TGCGCCAGCAGTCAAACGGGACAGGGGGTCCACGAGCAGTACTTC.

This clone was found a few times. The CDR3 DNA follows: TGTGCCAGCCGCCTGGACAGCATTTATAATTCACCCCTCCACTTT. Its translation is CASRLDSIYNSPLHF. The V and J genes are TRBV6-5 and TRBJ1-6; D perhaps matches TRBD1 (6 bases). The CDR3 is 15 amino acids. Germline CDR1 reads MNHEY; CDR2 reads SVGAGI. Trimming took 8 bases from V and 4 from J, leaving 15 bases between them.

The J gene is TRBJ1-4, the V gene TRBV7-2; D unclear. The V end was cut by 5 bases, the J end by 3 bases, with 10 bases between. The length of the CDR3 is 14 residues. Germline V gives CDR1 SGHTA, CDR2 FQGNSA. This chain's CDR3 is CASSPNGSNEKLFF. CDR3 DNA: TGTGCCAGCAGCCCTAACGGGTCTAATGAAAAACTGTTTTTT.

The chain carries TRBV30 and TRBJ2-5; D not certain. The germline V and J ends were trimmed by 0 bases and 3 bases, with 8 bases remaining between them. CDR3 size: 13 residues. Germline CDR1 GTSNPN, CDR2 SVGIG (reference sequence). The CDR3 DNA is TGTGCCTGGAGTGTACGAGTAGAAGAGACCCAGTACTTC. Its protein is CAWSVRVEETQYF.

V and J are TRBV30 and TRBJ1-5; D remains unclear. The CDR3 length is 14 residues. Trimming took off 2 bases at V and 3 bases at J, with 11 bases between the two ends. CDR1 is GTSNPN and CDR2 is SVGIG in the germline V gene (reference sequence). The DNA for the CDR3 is TGTGCCTGGAGTCGAGACACCTACAATCAGCCCCAGCATTTT. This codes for CAWSRDTYNQPQHF. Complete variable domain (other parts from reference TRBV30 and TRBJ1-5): SQTIHQWPATLVQPVGSPLSLECTVEGTSNPNLYWYRQAAGRGLQLLFYSVGIGQISSEVPQNLSASRPQDRQFILSSKKLLLSDSGFYLCAWSRDTYNQPQHFGDGTRLSIL.

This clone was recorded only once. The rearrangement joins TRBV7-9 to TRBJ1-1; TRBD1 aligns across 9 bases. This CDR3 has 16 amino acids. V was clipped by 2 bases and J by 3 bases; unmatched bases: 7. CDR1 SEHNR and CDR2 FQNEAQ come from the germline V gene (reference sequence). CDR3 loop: CASSLPTGGIHTEAFF. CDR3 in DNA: TGTGCCAGCAGCTTACCGACAGGGGGAATACACACTGAAGCTTTCTTT. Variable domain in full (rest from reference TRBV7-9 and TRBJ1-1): DTGVSQNPRHKITKRGQNVTFRCDPISEHNRLYWYRQTLGQGPEFLTYFQNEAQLEKSRLLSDRFSAERPKGSFSTLEIQRTEQGDSAMYLCASSLPTGGIHTEAFFGQGTRLTVV.

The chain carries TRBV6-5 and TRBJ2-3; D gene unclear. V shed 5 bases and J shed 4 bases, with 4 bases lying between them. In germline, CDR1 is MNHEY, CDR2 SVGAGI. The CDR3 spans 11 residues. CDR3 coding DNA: TGTGCCAGCAGTCTCCCAGATACGCAGTATTTT. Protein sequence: CASSLPDTQYF.

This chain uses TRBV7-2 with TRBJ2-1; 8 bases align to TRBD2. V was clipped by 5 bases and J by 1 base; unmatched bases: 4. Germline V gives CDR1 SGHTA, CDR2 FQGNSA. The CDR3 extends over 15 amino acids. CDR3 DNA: TGTGCCAGCAGCCCCGGACTAGCTTCCTACAATGAGCAGTTCTTC. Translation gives CASSPGLASYNEQFF.

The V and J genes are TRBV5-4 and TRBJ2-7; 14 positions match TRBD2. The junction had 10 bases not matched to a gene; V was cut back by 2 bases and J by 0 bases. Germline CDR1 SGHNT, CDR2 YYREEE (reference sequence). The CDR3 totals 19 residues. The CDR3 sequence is CASSLGTSGGTRLSYEQYF. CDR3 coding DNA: TGTGCCAGCAGCTTAGGGACTAGCGGGGGAACCCGCCTCTCCTACGAGCAGTACTTC. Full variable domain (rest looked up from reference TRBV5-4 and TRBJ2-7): ETGVTQSPTHLIKTRGQQVTLRCSSQSGHNTVSWYQQALGQGPQFIFQYYREEENGRGNFPPRFSGLQFPNYSSELNVNALELDDSALYLCASSLGTSGGTRLSYEQYFGPGTRLTVT.

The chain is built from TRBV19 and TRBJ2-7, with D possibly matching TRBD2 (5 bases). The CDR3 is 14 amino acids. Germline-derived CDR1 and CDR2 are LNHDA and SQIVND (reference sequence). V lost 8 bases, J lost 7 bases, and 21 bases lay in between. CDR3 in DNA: TGTGCCAGTTCTCGGGAAGTTAGCTCACGAGAGCAGTACTTC. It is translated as CASSREVSSREQYF.

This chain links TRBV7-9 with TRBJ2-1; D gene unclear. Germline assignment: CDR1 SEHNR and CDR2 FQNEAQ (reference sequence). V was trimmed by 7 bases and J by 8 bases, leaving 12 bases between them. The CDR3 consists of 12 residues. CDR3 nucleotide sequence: TGTGCCAGCACCCTGAGAGTTCATGAGCAGTTCTTC. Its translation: CASTLRVHEQFF.

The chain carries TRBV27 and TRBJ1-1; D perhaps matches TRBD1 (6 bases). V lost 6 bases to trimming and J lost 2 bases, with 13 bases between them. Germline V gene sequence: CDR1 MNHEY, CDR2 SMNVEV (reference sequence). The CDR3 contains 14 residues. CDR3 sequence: CASSSQGINTEAFF. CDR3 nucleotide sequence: TGTGCCAGCAGCTCTCAGGGGATAAACACTGAAGCTTTCTTT.

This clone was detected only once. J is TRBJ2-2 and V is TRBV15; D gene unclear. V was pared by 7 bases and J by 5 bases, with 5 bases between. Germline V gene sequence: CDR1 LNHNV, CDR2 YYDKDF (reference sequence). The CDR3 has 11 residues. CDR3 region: CATTNTGELFF. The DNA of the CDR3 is TGTGCCACCACAAATACCGGGGAGCTGTTTTTT.

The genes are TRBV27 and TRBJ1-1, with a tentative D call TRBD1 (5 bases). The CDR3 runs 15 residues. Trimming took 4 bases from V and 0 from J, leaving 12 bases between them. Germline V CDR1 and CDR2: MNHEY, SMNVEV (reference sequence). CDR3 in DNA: TGTGCCAGCAGTTCCGGGCGGGGGGTGAACACTGAAGCTTTCTTT. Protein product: CASSSGRGVNTEAFF.

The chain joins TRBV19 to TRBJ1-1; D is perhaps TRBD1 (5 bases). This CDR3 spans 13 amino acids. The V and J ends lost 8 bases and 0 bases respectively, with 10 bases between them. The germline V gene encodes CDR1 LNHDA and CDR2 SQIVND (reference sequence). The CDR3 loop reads CASRGSMNTEAFF. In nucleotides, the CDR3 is TGTGCCAGTCGGGGGTCCATGAACACTGAAGCTTTCTTT.

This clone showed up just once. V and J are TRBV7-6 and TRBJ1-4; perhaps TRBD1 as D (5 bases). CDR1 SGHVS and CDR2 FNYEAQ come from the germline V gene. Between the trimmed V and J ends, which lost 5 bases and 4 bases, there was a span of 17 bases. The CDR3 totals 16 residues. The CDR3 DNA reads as TGTGCCAGCAGCCCCCGAGGGGCGGGGGGTAATGAAAAACTGTTTTTT. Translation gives CASSPRGAGGNEKLFF.

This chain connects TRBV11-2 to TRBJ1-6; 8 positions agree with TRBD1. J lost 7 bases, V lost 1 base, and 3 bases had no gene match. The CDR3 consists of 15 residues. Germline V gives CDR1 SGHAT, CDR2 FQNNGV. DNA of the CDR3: TGTGCCAGCAGCTTAGGGGGGACAGGAAATTCACCCCTCCACTTT. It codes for CASSLGGTGNSPLHF.

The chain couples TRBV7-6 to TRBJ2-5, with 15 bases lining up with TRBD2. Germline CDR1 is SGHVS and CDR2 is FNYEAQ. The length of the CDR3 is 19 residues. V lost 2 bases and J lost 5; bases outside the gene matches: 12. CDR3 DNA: TGTGCCAGCAGCTTAAATTCCTGGACTAGCGGGGGGGCCCGGGAGACCCAGTACTTC. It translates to CASSLNSWTSGGARETQYF.

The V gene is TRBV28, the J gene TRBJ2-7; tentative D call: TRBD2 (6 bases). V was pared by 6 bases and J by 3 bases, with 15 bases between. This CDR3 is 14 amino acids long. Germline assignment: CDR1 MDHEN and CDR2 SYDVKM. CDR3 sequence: CASSLLGGYYEQYF. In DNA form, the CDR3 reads TGTGCCAGCAGCCTACTTGGGGGGTACTACGAGCAGTACTTC.

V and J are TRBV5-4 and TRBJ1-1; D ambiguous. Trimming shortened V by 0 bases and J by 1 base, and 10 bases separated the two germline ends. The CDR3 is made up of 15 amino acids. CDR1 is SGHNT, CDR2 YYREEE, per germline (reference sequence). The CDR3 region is CASSLGALRNTEAFF. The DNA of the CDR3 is TGTGCCAGCAGCTTGGGAGCCCTGCGGAACACTGAAGCTTTCTTT.